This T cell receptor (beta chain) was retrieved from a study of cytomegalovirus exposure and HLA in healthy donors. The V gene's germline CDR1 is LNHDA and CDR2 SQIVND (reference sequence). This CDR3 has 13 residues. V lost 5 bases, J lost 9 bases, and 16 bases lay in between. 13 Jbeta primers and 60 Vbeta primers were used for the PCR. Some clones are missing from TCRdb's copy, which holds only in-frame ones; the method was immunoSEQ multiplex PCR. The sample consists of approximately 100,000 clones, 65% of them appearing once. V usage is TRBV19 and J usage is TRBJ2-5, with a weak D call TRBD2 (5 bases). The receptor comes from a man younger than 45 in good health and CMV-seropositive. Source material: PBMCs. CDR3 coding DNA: TGTGCCAGTAGTTCGGACGGGAAAAGTCCCCAGTACTTC. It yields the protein CASSSDGKSPQYF.